Listed below are T cell receptor beta chains from one sample, sequenced in a study of shared clonotypes between healthy human individuals. The method was immunoSEQ multiplex PCR; TCRdb's version includes in-frame clones alone and lacks a portion of them. The sample has 2 million to 2.5 million clones, about 92% seen once. The sample consisted of naive CD4+ T cells from PBMCs. These receptors all come from a man younger than 35 in good health. Some clones in this sample may be carry-over from other donors' samples. CDR3s include the opening cysteine and the closing phenylalanine or tryptophan. A D gene is named only where the DNA matches it firmly. Size values are once, few and many counts, or a class for expanded clones, and some rows have none.

v_gene	j_gene	abundance	d_gene	CDR3nt	CDR3aa
TRBV5-6	TRBJ1-1	.	.	TGTGCCAGCACCTCAAGAAGGGACTTGACCTTGAACACTGAAGCTTTCTTT	CASTSRRDLTLNTEAFF
TRBV11-2	TRBJ2-1	.	.	TGTGCCAGCAGCTTAGCGCAGGGGAGATACAACAATGAGCAGTTCTTC	CASSLAQGRYNNEQFF
TRBV4-3	TRBJ1-2	.	.	TGCGCCAGCAGCCAAGAACGGGCACTGGGTGGCTACACCTTC	CASSQERALGGYTF
TRBV9	TRBJ2-3	.	.	TGTGCCAGCAGCGTAGGCCCCAACGGCGCAGATACGCAGTATTTT	CASSVGPNGADTQYF
TRBV6-4	TRBJ1-2	.	TRBD1	TGTGCCAGCAGACCAACCAGGGACAGCGGCTATGGCTACACCTTC	CASRPTRDSGYGYTF
TRBV5-1	TRBJ2-7	.	TRBD2	TGCGCCAGCAGCTTTGTCGGGGGGGCCTACGAGCAGTACTTC	CASSFVGGAYEQYF
TRBV7-9	TRBJ1-4	.	.	TGTGCCAGCAGCGCGCGTGGGCCGGGGGTTAATGAAAAACTGTTTTTT	CASSARGPGVNEKLFF
TRBV5-1	TRBJ2-3	once	.	TGCGCCAGCAACTCCGGGGGCCGAGATACGCAGTATTTT	CASNSGGRDTQYF
TRBV23-1	TRBJ1-1	.	.	TGCGCCAGCAGTCTAGCCGCCCGGCTAAGGAGGAGGAACACTGAAGCTTTCTTT	CASSLAARLRRRNTEAFF
TRBV27	TRBJ2-7	once	TRBD2	TGTGCCAGCAGTCCAAAGACCGGGACTAGCGGGAGGGCCCAACGGCTTTACGAGCAGTACTTC	CASSPKTGTSGRAQRLYEQYF
TRBV19	TRBJ2-7	.	.	TGTGCCAGTAGCGAATTAGCGGGACAGGGCCCCTACGAGCAGTACTTC	CASSELAGQGPYEQYF
TRBV7-9	TRBJ1-1	.	.	TGTGCCAGCAGAATCGCCCCGGGGAGGGAAATGAACACTGAAGCTTTCTTT	CASRIAPGREMNTEAFF
TRBV5-6	TRBJ2-5	.	.	TGTGCCAGCAGCTTGTATCCAGGGGAGACCCAGTACTTC	CASSLYPGETQYF
TRBV7-3	TRBJ2-3	.	.	TGTGCCAGCAGCCTCCTTGGGGGCGACGCAGATACGCAGTATTTT	CASSLLGGDADTQYF
TRBV10-3	TRBJ2-6	.	.	TGTGCCATCCCGTCCTCCCCCACCTCTGGGGCCAACGTCCTGACTTTC	CAIPSSPTSGANVLTF
TRBV18	TRBJ2-1	.	.	TGTGCCACCTCCAAGGGGGAGGGCCCAACCTACAATGAGCAGTTCTTC	CATSKGEGPTYNEQFF
TRBV10-3	TRBJ2-1	.	.	TGTGCCATCAGTGAGGCGGCCGGGACACAAGTTAAGAACAATGAGCAGTTCTTC	CAISEAAGTQVKNNEQFF
TRBV5-4	TRBJ2-3	.	TRBD2	TGTGCCAGCAGCTTGAGGTCGCTAGCGGGAGTAATGGTGGATACGCAGTATTTT	CASSLRSLAGVMVDTQYF
TRBV27	TRBJ1-2	few	TRBD1	TGTGCCAGCAGTTTCAGGGGGAACTATGGCTACACCTTC	CASSFRGNYGYTF
TRBV5-3	TRBJ1-1	.	TRBD1	TGTGCCAGAAGTAAAACAGGGGGTGACACTGAAGCTTTCTTT	CARSKTGGDTEAFF
TRBV7-3	TRBJ2-2	.	TRBD1	TGTGCCAGCAGCCGGGGACAGTCAACCGGGGAGCTGTTTTTT	CASSRGQSTGELFF
TRBV5-1	TRBJ2-5	.	.	TGCGCCAGCAGCTTGGCAGGGACTCAAGAGACCCAGTACTTC	CASSLAGTQETQYF
TRBV5-4	TRBJ1-2	.	TRBD1	TGTGCCAGCACCAAGTCCGGGACAGGGGCCACGACCTATGGCTACACCTTC	CASTKSGTGATTYGYTF
TRBV28	TRBJ2-7	.	TRBD1	TGTGCCAGCAGTTCATGGCCGGACAGGGGGTACGGCGAGCAGTACTTC	CASSSWPDRGYGEQYF
TRBV5-1	TRBJ1-1	.	.	TGCGCCAGCAGCTTGGGGCAGGGAAATTTCGGGGGTCTGAACACTGAAGCTTTCTTT	CASSLGQGNFGGLNTEAFF
TRBV7-2	TRBJ2-7	.	.	TGTGCCAGCAGCTTAGCGGGGGACCGCTACGAGCAGTACTTC	CASSLAGDRYEQYF
TRBV11-2	TRBJ2-1	.	.	TGTGCCAGCAGCTTAGTTGCTGGGGGGAATGAGCAGTTCTTC	CASSLVAGGNEQFF
TRBV15	TRBJ2-7	.	.	TGTGCCACCAGCAGGCCCGATGGAGGGGGTTTGTACTTC	CATSRPDGGGLYF
TRBV30	TRBJ2-5	.	.	TGTGCCTGGAGTGATCTAGCTGGAGAGACCCAGTACTTC	CAWSDLAGETQYF
TRBV5-1	TRBJ2-5	.	.	TGCGCCAGCAGCTTAGGAGTTGGGACCCAGTACTTC	CASSLGVGTQYF
TRBV18	TRBJ1-2	.	TRBD1	TGTGCCAGCTCACCATCGACAGGGGGGTTCTATGGCTACACCTTC	CASSPSTGGFYGYTF
TRBV27	TRBJ1-3	once	TRBD1	TGTGCCAGCAGTCTCCGGGACAGTGGAAACACCATATATTTT	CASSLRDSGNTIYF
TRBV5-1	TRBJ2-1	.	.	TGCGCCAGCAGTCGGACCCTAGCGAACAATGAGCAGTTCTTC	CASSRTLANNEQFF
TRBV6-6	TRBJ2-7	.	.	TGTGCCAGCGCCACAGACCCAGCGACGGCCTACGAGCAGTACTTC	CASATDPATAYEQYF
TRBV6-1	TRBJ1-4	.	.	TGTGCCAGCAGTGAAGCGCGGGGAGGGAGGAGTGAAAAACTGTTTTTT	CASSEARGGRSEKLFF
TRBV18	TRBJ2-1	.	TRBD1	TGTGCCAGCTCACCACTAGCCACAGGGGGCGAGCAGTTCTTC	CASSPLATGGEQFF
TRBV28	TRBJ1-4	.	.	TGTGCCAGCAGTTATTCCGGGCCGACAGTAGTCCCATCTAATGAAAAACTGTTTTTT	CASSYSGPTVVPSNEKLFF
TRBV7-2	TRBJ1-2	once	.	TGTGCCAGCAGCTTAGATATCCGAGCTAACTATGGCTACACCTTC	CASSLDIRANYGYTF
TRBV25-1	TRBJ2-2	.	.	TGTGCCAGCAGGGAGAGCGGGCGAGACACCGGGGAGCTGTTTTTT	CASRESGRDTGELFF
TRBV2	TRBJ2-2	once	TRBD1	TGTGCCAGCAGGAGGGGGACAGTAAACACCGGGGAGCTGTTTTTT	CASRRGTVNTGELFF
TRBV28	TRBJ1-2	.	.	TGTGCCAGCAGTTCCAGGATATTCCAGAGCAGGGCGGAGGGTGGCTACACCTTC	CASSSRIFQSRAEGGYTF
TRBV12-2	TRBJ2-7	once	.	TGTGCAATTCGAAGGGGCTACGAGCAGTACTTC	CAIRRGYEQYF
TRBV6-5	TRBJ1-1	once	.	TGTGCCAGCAGCCGACCGGGGTCTTCGGAAGCTTTCTTT	CASSRPGSSEAFF
TRBV7-3	TRBJ2-2	.	.	TGTGCCAGCGGTATCCGGGAAGCCGGGGAGCTGTTTTTT	CASGIREAGELFF
TRBV7-2	TRBJ2-1	.	TRBD2	TGTGCCAGCAGCTTAGTTGCTAGCGGCAATGAGCAGTTCTTC	CASSLVASGNEQFF